Detailed here is one TCR beta chain. Trimming at V came to 5 bases and at J to 2 bases, leaving 5 bases not matched to a gene. Germline loops: CDR1 LNHNV, CDR2 YYDKDF (reference sequence). CDR3 length: 16 residues. The record originates from a study of blood T cell repertoires in COVID-19. For the study at large: From the United States, Italy and Spain came samples of acute and convalescent COVID-19. T cells, B-cell-depleted T cells, or PBMCs provided the cDNA or gDNA that served as material.

In the original processing: The authors estimated nucleated cell counts from reference gene primer amplification. Sequencing used immunoSEQ multiplex PCR; TCRdb keeps in-frame clones, though not all of them. The V and J calls and the clone size are those of that table, but D and trimming were determined from the DNA. The table includes around 170,000 clones, around 83% detected once. Sequenced input: peripheral blood. The receptor comes from a woman in her forties with acute or convalescent COVID-19. The chain uses TRBV15 and TRBJ2-3; 12 nucleotides align to TRBD2. CDR3 sequence (DNA): TGTGCCACCAGCTTAAGGACTAGCGGGGACACAGATACGCAGTATTTT. It specifies CATSLRTSGDTDTQYF. Drawing the rest from reference TRBV15 and TRBJ2-3, the complete variable domain is DAMVIQNPRYQVTQFGKPVTLSCSQTLNHNVMYWYQQKSSQAPKLLFHYYDKDFNNEADTPDNFQSRRPNTSFCFLDIRSPGLGDTAMYLCATSLRTSGDTDTQYFGPGTRLTVL.